These 10 T cell receptor beta chains share one sample of origin, sequenced in a study of cytomegalovirus exposure and HLA in healthy donors. 13 Jbeta primers and 60 Vbeta primers were used for the PCR. Only in-frame clones appear in the TCRdb table, and some are missing; sequencing was by immunoSEQ multiplex PCR. Of approximately 180,000 clones in the sample, approximately 70% are singletons; the top ten hold over 1.5%. The sequenced material came from PBMCs. The receptors derive from a woman aged 25-40 years in good health and CMV-seronegative.

This clone was seen a handful of times. The V call is TRBV2, the J call TRBJ2-5; 7 bases are shared with TRBD2. V lost 6 bases and J lost 4; bases outside the gene matches: 5. The germline gives CDR1 SNHLY, CDR2 FYNNEI. The CDR3 loop spans 13 amino acids. This CDR3 reads CASRATSSETQYF. As DNA, the CDR3 is TGTGCCAGCAGGGCGACTAGCTCAGAGACCCAGTACTTC.

The chain employs TRBV5-3 and TRBJ1-2; 7 bases agree with TRBD1. TRBV5-3 is classed as an ORF, of uncertain function. J lost 4 bases, V lost 0 bases, and 6 bases had no gene match. CDR3 length equals 15 residues. CDR3 sequence reads: CARSLAQGMSYGYTF. As DNA, the CDR3 is TGTGCCAGAAGCTTGGCACAGGGGATGTCCTATGGCTACACCTTC.

A few counts support this clone. The gene calls are TRBV4-2 and TRBJ2-5, with 9 bases fitting TRBD2. The DNA end is a closer match to TRBJ2-7, so the J assignment may be wrong. This CDR3 comprises 17 residues. CDR1 and CDR2 from the germline V gene are LGHNA and YNFKEQ. CDR3 DNA sequence: TGTGCCAGCAGCCGGGGAATCCGGGCTAGCGGGATCTACGAGCAGTACTTC. This sequence encodes CASSRGIRASGIYEQYF.

This clone appeared once. The J gene is TRBJ2-5, the V gene TRBV6-5; 7 nucleotides align to TRBD1. CDR1 and CDR2 from the germline V gene are MNHEY and SVGAGI. Losses at the gene ends were 4 bases for V and 2 bases for J; bases not matched to a gene: 1. This CDR3 comprises 13 residues. The CDR3 here is CASSSTGQETQYF. The CDR3 DNA follows: TGTGCCAGCAGTTCGACAGGGCAAGAGACCCAGTACTTC.

The gene calls are TRBV7-2 and TRBJ2-3, with 14 bases identical to TRBD2. CDR1 and CDR2 (germline): SGHTA, FQGNSA. V lost 5 bases and J lost 10; bases outside the gene matches: 11. The CDR3 totals 16 residues. The CDR3 coding sequence is TGTGCCAGCAGCCCACGACTAGCGGGAGGGCCGAAGGCGCAGTATTTT. Protein sequence: CASSPRLAGGPKAQYF.

CDR3 DNA: TGTGCCAGCAGGGCACAGCTTAATACCCTCTCTGGGGCCAACGTCCTGACTTTC. Its protein product is CASRAQLNTLSGANVLTF. V is TRBV4-2 and J is TRBJ2-6; no firm D call. Germline-derived CDR1 and CDR2 are LGHNA and YNFKEQ. CDR3 length equals 18 residues. V was clipped by 6 bases and J by 0 bases, with 18 bases between them.

This clone was counted a single time. The CDR3 region has the DNA TGTGCCAGCAGCTTAGAGCGGCACTACGAGCAGTACTTC. Protein product: CASSLERHYEQYF. V is TRBV5-4 and J is TRBJ2-7; tentatively, D is TRBD2 (5 bases). The CDR3 totals 13 residues. CDR1 SGHNT and CDR2 YYREEE come from the germline V gene (reference sequence). The V end lost 2 bases, the J end lost 3 bases, and 9 bases lay between the germline ends.

The gene calls are TRBV19 and TRBJ1-2; 7 positions agree with TRBD1. The CDR3 loop spans 15 amino acids. Per germline, CDR1 LNHDA and CDR2 SQIVND (reference sequence). The V segment lost 4 bases and the J segment 2 bases; nucleotides outside the gene matches: 7. The CDR3: CASSTPGQANYGYTF. CDR3 DNA sequence: TGTGCCAGTAGTACTCCCGGACAGGCGAACTATGGCTACACCTTC.

This chain connects TRBV11-1 to TRBJ2-1; the match to TRBD2 covers 11 bases. CDR3 length equals 16 residues. Germline CDR1 and CDR2: SGHAT and FQDESV (reference sequence). Losses at the gene ends were 4 bases for V and 4 bases for J; bases not matched to a gene: 6. The CDR3 spells CASSSTGTSGYNEQFF. CDR3 DNA: TGTGCCAGCAGCTCGACCGGGACTAGCGGTTACAATGAGCAGTTCTTC.

The chain joins TRBV6-4 to TRBJ2-7; 8 bases agree with TRBD2. The germline V gene encodes CDR1 MRHNA and CDR2 SNTAGT. The CDR3 covers 11 residues. The ends lost 8 bases at V and 5 bases at J; junction bases unmatched: 2. The CDR3 nucleotides read TGTGCCAGCCGGGAGGGGGACGAGCAGTACTTC. Translated: CASREGDEQYF.